This T cell receptor beta chain was sequenced for a study of T cell repertoires in cytomegalovirus infection (dated by TCRdb to between 2019 and 2020). A note on the overall study: Because public TCR beta signatures pointed to carriage of CMV infection together with the matching HLA type, the HLA type of each donor mattered for the analysis. The study at large found these results: The ex vivo response was dominated by HLA-C-restricted CMV-specific TCR beta clonotypes, which also provided the single most frequent clonotype in two of eight donors. In both this cohort and an independent approximately 400-donor cohort, the cumulative frequency of public TCR beta family members distinguished carriers of CMV infection plus the relevant HLA type.

As for this clonotype: Its antigen is still unknown. Within one base of it there is no much larger clone, and no base qualities were kept.

This sample was sequenced with an Illumina HiSeq 1500. The public sequencing data were trimmed at Q25 with fastp and processed into clonotypes with MiXCR by TCRdb, which kept only in-frame beta chains. All rows with the same CDR3 protein become a single entry with the most common DNA and genes. For this sample there are 200,000 to 300,000 distinct CDR3 sequences; less than 9.5% appear just once. About 14% of the sample is held by the ten biggest clonotypes. V loses 3 bases, J loses 4 bases, and the germline ends lie 13 bases apart. CDR1 and CDR2 were assigned from the germline V gene as SGDLS and YYNGEE. The CDR3 sequence holds 15 residues, the cysteine and phenylalanine included. Just the 45-base CDR3 DNA is kept, in frame starting at base 1.

The sequence came from a human donor in good health (CMV status not recorded). Some clones in this sample may be carry-over from other donors' samples. The V gene is TRBV9 and the J gene is TRBJ2-2; the D gene is perhaps TRBD1, on 6 matching bases. Material for sequencing was PBMCs. The DNA reads TGTGCCAGCAGCGGCCCGGGACACCCCACCGGGGAGCTGTTTTTT. This codes for CASSGPGHPTGELFF.